The clone carrying this T cell receptor beta chain was counted ten times or more. As yet, its antigen is unknown. The data were obtained in a study of Graves' ophthalmopathy and Graves' hyperthyroidism. Study conclusions and caveats: Blood also harbored most expanded thyroid clonotypes above 0.001 frequency.

Amplification from RNA transcripts yielded the TCR beta CDR3 regions. In the first round, RT-PCR was carried out with HTBI primers, and a multiplex PCR formed the second round. TCRdb reanalysed the multiplex PCR reads using MiXCR and keeps one entry per CDR3 protein. This sample has 1 million to 1.3 million distinct CDR3 sequences, with roughly two fifths found just once. Hyperthyroidism patients were newly diagnosed, under 2 months' duration, aged 18 to 65. The V gene's germline CDR1 is WSHSY and CDR2 SAAADI. The length of the CDR3 is 13 residues. The ends were cut back, 3 bases at V and 5 bases at J, with 7 bases in the middle.

The specimen was peripheral blood or thyroid tissue (not recorded which). The TCR comes from an adult man with Graves' hyperthyroidism. The chain joins TRBV10-2 to TRBJ2-2, with TRBD2 as a possible D gene (5 bases). The CDR3 region has the DNA TGCGCCAGCAGTGAAAGCGGAACCGGGGAGCTGTTTTTT. As protein: CASSESGTGELFF.